These T cell receptor beta chains were read from a single sample in a study of radiotherapy plus CTLA-4 blockade in lung cancer. Profiled with immunoSEQ multiplex PCR; TCRdb holds only in-frame clones, not every one. The sample carries some 70,000 clones, over 80% recorded once. This material consisted of peripheral blood, taken from a patient treated with radiotherapy plus ipilimumab. The receptors derive from a human donor with non-small cell lung cancer who had a partial response to radiotherapy plus ipilimumab. Each CDR3 is given with its conserved first and last residue. Fields, in order: clone size, J gene, D gene, V gene, CDR3 protein, CDR3 DNA. The D gene is left open where the match is weak. Only part of the rows carry a size: once, few, many, or a class if the clone is expanded.

abundance: -
j_gene: TRBJ1-1
d_gene: -
v_gene: TRBV19
CDR3aa: CASSIYSEAFF
CDR3nt: TGTGCCAGTAGTATTTACAGCGAAGCTTTCTTT

abundance: -
j_gene: TRBJ1-1
d_gene: -
v_gene: TRBV10-2
CDR3aa: CASRGDTEAFF
CDR3nt: TGCGCCAGCAGGGGCGACACTGAAGCTTTCTTT

abundance: -
j_gene: TRBJ1-3
d_gene: -
v_gene: TRBV9
CDR3aa: CASSLGHRSGNTIYF
CDR3nt: TGTGCCAGCAGCCTGGGACACCGCTCTGGAAACACCATATATTTT

abundance: once
j_gene: TRBJ2-4
d_gene: -
v_gene: TRBV6-1
CDR3aa: CASSEVWEGGQGDYF
CDR3nt: TGTGCCAGCAGTGAAGTGTGGGAGGGAGGACAGGGAGACTACTTC

abundance: -
j_gene: TRBJ2-1
d_gene: TRBD2
v_gene: TRBV11-3
CDR3aa: CASSPGGAGDNEQFF
CDR3nt: TGTGCCAGCAGCCCGGGAGGGGCGGGAGACAATGAGCAGTTCTTC

abundance: -
j_gene: TRBJ2-4
d_gene: TRBD1
v_gene: TRBV30
CDR3aa: CAYRPFRTGPANIQYF
CDR3nt: TGTGCCTACCGACCTTTCCGGACAGGGCCGGCAAACATTCAGTACTTC

abundance: -
j_gene: TRBJ2-7
d_gene: -
v_gene: TRBV9
CDR3aa: CASSVEPLSYEQYF
CDR3nt: TGTGCCAGCAGCGTTGAGCCGTTATCCTACGAGCAGTACTTC

abundance: -
j_gene: TRBJ2-7
d_gene: TRBD1
v_gene: TRBV27
CDR3aa: CASSQGGQATYEQYF
CDR3nt: TGTGCCAGCAGTCAAGGGGGACAGGCGACCTACGAGCAGTACTTC

abundance: -
j_gene: TRBJ2-1
d_gene: TRBD2
v_gene: TRBV4-1
CDR3aa: CASSQDLGTSGPGEQFF
CDR3nt: TGCGCCAGCAGCCAAGATCTAGGGACTAGCGGGCCCGGGGAGCAGTTCTTC

abundance: -
j_gene: TRBJ2-2
d_gene: -
v_gene: TRBV5-4
CDR3aa: CASSQGGGELFF
CDR3nt: TGTGCCAGCAGCCAGGGGGGCGGGGAGCTGTTTTTT

abundance: -
j_gene: TRBJ2-7
d_gene: -
v_gene: TRBV28
CDR3aa: CASRRGGTYEQYF
CDR3nt: TGTGCCAGCAGGAGGGGGGGGACCTACGAGCAGTACTTC

abundance: -
j_gene: TRBJ2-1
d_gene: -
v_gene: TRBV30
CDR3aa: CAWSPSLYNEQFF
CDR3nt: TGTGCCTGGAGCCCTTCTTTGTACAATGAGCAGTTCTTC

abundance: once
j_gene: TRBJ2-2
d_gene: -
v_gene: TRBV18
CDR3aa: CASSPGSVTGELFF
CDR3nt: TGTGCCAGCTCACCCGGGTCTGTCACCGGGGAGCTGTTTTTT

abundance: -
j_gene: TRBJ2-5
d_gene: TRBD1
v_gene: TRBV6-1
CDR3aa: CATRDRGWEETQYF
CDR3nt: TGTGCCACGCGGGACAGGGGATGGGAGGAGACCCAGTACTTC

abundance: -
j_gene: TRBJ2-7
d_gene: TRBD1
v_gene: TRBV2
CDR3aa: CASSEPRGQSYEQYF
CDR3nt: TGTGCCAGCAGTGAACCCAGGGGGCAGAGCTACGAGCAGTACTTC

abundance: -
j_gene: TRBJ2-1
d_gene: -
v_gene: TRBV4-2
CDR3aa: CASSQGRGRSYNEQFF
CDR3nt: TGTGCCAGCAGCCAAGGGCGGGGCCGCTCCTACAATGAGCAGTTCTTC

abundance: -
j_gene: TRBJ2-1
d_gene: -
v_gene: TRBV5-5
CDR3aa: CASSHTGSESGEQFF
CDR3nt: TGTGCCAGCAGCCACACCGGGAGTGAGTCCGGTGAGCAGTTCTTC

abundance: -
j_gene: TRBJ2-5
d_gene: TRBD2
v_gene: TRBV7-9
CDR3aa: CASSFRLAGEETQYF
CDR3nt: TGTGCCAGCAGCTTCAGACTAGCGGGAGAAGAGACCCAGTACTTC

abundance: -
j_gene: TRBJ2-7
d_gene: TRBD2
v_gene: TRBV9
CDR3aa: CASSPPGLAGGSGQQYF
CDR3nt: TGTGCCAGCAGCCCCCCGGGACTAGCGGGAGGGTCAGGCCAGCAGTACTTC

abundance: -
j_gene: TRBJ2-7
d_gene: TRBD2
v_gene: TRBV5-5
CDR3aa: CASSLSSGAYEQYF
CDR3nt: TGTGCCAGCAGCTTGTCGAGCGGGGCCTACGAGCAGTACTTC

abundance: -
j_gene: TRBJ2-2
d_gene: TRBD1
v_gene: TRBV5-4
CDR3aa: CASSRDRGDTGELFF
CDR3nt: TGTGCCAGCAGTCGGGACAGGGGGGACACCGGGGAGCTGTTTTTT

abundance: once
j_gene: TRBJ2-3
d_gene: -
v_gene: TRBV5-1
CDR3aa: CASSLRAGVIDTQYF
CDR3nt: TGCGCCAGCAGCCTTAGGGCAGGGGTAATAGATACGCAGTATTTT

abundance: -
j_gene: TRBJ2-2
d_gene: -
v_gene: TRBV10-3
CDR3aa: CAISEAGPTNTGELFF
CDR3nt: TGTGCCATCAGTGAGGCAGGGCCCACGAACACCGGGGAGCTGTTTTTT

abundance: -
j_gene: TRBJ2-1
d_gene: TRBD2
v_gene: TRBV5-4
CDR3aa: CASSGEPSASGSNEQFF
CDR3nt: TGTGCCAGCAGTGGAGAACCCTCGGCTAGCGGGTCTAATGAGCAGTTCTTC

abundance: -
j_gene: TRBJ1-3
d_gene: -
v_gene: TRBV5-5
CDR3aa: CASSLARQSGNTIYF
CDR3nt: TGTGCCAGCAGCTTGGCCAGACAGTCTGGAAACACCATATATTTT

abundance: -
j_gene: TRBJ1-5
d_gene: -
v_gene: TRBV6-1
CDR3aa: CASSLVGVNQPQHF
CDR3nt: TGTGCCAGCAGTCTGGTAGGGGTCAATCAGCCCCAGCATTTT

abundance: -
j_gene: TRBJ2-7
d_gene: -
v_gene: TRBV18
CDR3aa: CASSPDRTGEQYF
CDR3nt: TGTGCCAGCTCACCCGACAGAACCGGCGAGCAGTACTTC

abundance: -
j_gene: TRBJ1-1
d_gene: -
v_gene: TRBV27
CDR3aa: CASSLSSRPNTEAFF
CDR3nt: TGTGCCAGCAGTTTATCGTCCAGGCCGAACACTGAAGCTTTCTTT

abundance: -
j_gene: TRBJ2-1
d_gene: TRBD2
v_gene: TRBV7-3
CDR3aa: CASSLKASGRGNEQFF
CDR3nt: TGTGCCAGCAGCTTAAAGGCTAGCGGGAGAGGGAATGAGCAGTTCTTC

abundance: -
j_gene: TRBJ2-3
d_gene: -
v_gene: TRBV13
CDR3aa: CASSLRGAWETDTQYF
CDR3nt: TGTGCCAGCAGCTTACGGGGGGCGTGGGAAACAGATACGCAGTATTTT

abundance: -
j_gene: TRBJ2-1
d_gene: TRBD2
v_gene: TRBV5-1
CDR3aa: CASSLTAGGNEQFF
CDR3nt: TGCGCCAGCAGCTTGACAGCGGGAGGGAATGAGCAGTTCTTC

abundance: few
j_gene: TRBJ1-4
d_gene: TRBD1
v_gene: TRBV19
CDR3aa: CASSILGQTTNEKLFF
CDR3nt: TGTGCCAGTAGTATCCTGGGACAGACAACTAATGAAAAACTGTTTTTT

abundance: -
j_gene: TRBJ2-2
d_gene: -
v_gene: TRBV7-8
CDR3aa: CASSPQRGLAGELFF
CDR3nt: TGTGCCAGCAGCCCCCAACGTGGGCTGGCCGGGGAGCTGTTTTTT

abundance: -
j_gene: TRBJ2-4
d_gene: TRBD2
v_gene: TRBV7-8
CDR3aa: CASSSPPASGRGENIQYF
CDR3nt: TGTGCCAGCAGCTCACCTCCAGCTAGCGGGAGGGGAGAAAACATTCAGTACTTC

abundance: once
j_gene: TRBJ1-2
d_gene: -
v_gene: TRBV11-1
CDR3aa: CASSSPDGGTESYGYTF
CDR3nt: TGTGCCAGCAGCTCCCCGGATGGGGGGACTGAGAGCTATGGCTACACCTTC

abundance: -
j_gene: TRBJ1-1
d_gene: -
v_gene: TRBV4-1
CDR3aa: CASSQALQAYTEAFF
CDR3nt: TGCGCCAGCAGCCAAGCCCTGCAGGCGTACACTGAAGCTTTCTTT